This T cell receptor (beta chain) derives from a study of technical replicates of blood from a handful of donors. Assay used: immunoSEQ multiplex PCR; TCRdb lists only in-frame clones, some missing. Here the sample spans around 93,000 clones, approximately 94% being singletons. The CDR3 is 14 amino acids. Trimming pared 4 bases from V and 6 bases from J, leaving 12 bases between. From germline, CDR1 is SEHNR and CDR2 FQNEAQ (reference sequence). The receptor comes from a human donor in good health. Sequenced input: T cells isolated from PBMCs. V gene TRBV7-9 combines with J gene TRBJ1-4; possibly TRBD1 for D (6 bases). The DNA for the CDR3 is TGTGCCAGCAGCTATGACAGGACCGATGAAAAACTGTTTTTT. Its translation: CASSYDRTDEKLFF.